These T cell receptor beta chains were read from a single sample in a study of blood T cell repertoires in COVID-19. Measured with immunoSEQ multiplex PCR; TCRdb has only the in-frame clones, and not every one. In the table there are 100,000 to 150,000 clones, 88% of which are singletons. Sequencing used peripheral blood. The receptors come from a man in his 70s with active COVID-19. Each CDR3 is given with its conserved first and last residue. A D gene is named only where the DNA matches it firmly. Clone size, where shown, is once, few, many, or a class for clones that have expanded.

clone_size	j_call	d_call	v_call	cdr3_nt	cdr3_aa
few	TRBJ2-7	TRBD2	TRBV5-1	TGCGCCAGCAGCTTGGAACCCAGCGGGGTCAACGAGCAGTACTTC	CASSLEPSGVNEQYF
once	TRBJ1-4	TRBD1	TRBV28	TGTGCCAGCAGTCAAGGACAGGGGATCGAAAAACTGTTTTTT	CASSQGQGIEKLFF
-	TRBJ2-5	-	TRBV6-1	TGTGCCAGCAGTGACCCCGGGAGTTTCGGGGAGACCCAGTACTTC	CASSDPGSFGETQYF
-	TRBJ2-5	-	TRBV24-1	TGTGCCACCGCGGCGGGGCACGAGACCCAGTACTTC	CATAAGHETQYF
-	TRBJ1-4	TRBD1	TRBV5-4	TGTGCCAGCAGCTTGGACCTGGACAGGAATGAAAAACTGTTTTTT	CASSLDLDRNEKLFF
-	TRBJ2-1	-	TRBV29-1	TGCAGCGTTGAAGGGGGGCGGTCTGCCTACAATGAGCAGTTCTTC	CSVEGGRSAYNEQFF
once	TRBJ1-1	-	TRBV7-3	TGTGCCAGCAGCTTAAGTCAGGACACTGAAGCTTTCTTT	CASSLSQDTEAFF
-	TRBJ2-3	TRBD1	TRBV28	TGTGCCAGCAGGGCGGGACAGGGGGGAGATACGCAGTATTTT	CASRAGQGGDTQYF
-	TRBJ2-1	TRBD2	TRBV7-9	TGTGCCAGCAGCTTAGGGAGCGGGAGTAGCGATGAGCAGTTCTTC	CASSLGSGSSDEQFF
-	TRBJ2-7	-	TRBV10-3	TGTGCCATCAGTGTTAAACAGGAGGGGCTCGAGCAGTACTTC	CAISVKQEGLEQYF